This TCR beta chain derives from a study of human T cells and chemical hapten exposure (dated by TCRdb to 2020 to 2022). Background for the entire study: For sensitization, 2% DPC in acetone was applied to a 2 cm by 2 cm area of upper inner arm skin. Patient blood was sampled pre-sensitization (week 0) and at 2, 6 and about 24 weeks after DPC sensitization. Blood for TCR sequencing was provided by twenty-nine alopecia patients at one to four time points (pre-sensitization, 2, 6 and 24 weeks). Patients additionally received weekly therapeutic DPC doses to the scalp throughout the approximately 25-week study period. Patch testing on the upper back used Finn chambers containing 0.01% DPC, with scoring done after 6 days according to International Contact Dermatitis Research Group standards. Libraries were pooled for sequencing, and variation in per-sample TCR yields was attributed mainly to small differences in library volumes within the pool. In alopecia patients, the study followed how the peripheral blood TCR repertoire changed in vivo over primary and secondary sensitization to diphenylcyclopropenone (DPC), a hapten. Alopecia areata with under or over 50% scalp involvement, alopecia totalis and alopecia universalis were represented in the patient cohort, which was mostly female.

The investigation overall reported the following: A positive correlation was found between the number of PT1 expanded TCRs and patch test score, with significance reached at thresholds 8, 16 and 32 but not 4. No change with DPC sensitization was found in the number of TCRs above 1 in 1000 frequency, and no evidence of global repertoire structure alterations was found. Alopecia, a presumed autoimmune disease, was present in all patients, so the immune response of the patients might differ from that of healthy individuals. Significantly more large CDR3 similarity clusters were formed by expanded TCRs than by pre-sensitization or healthy control sets, consistent with antigen-driven responses. After repeated subsampling, changes were observed in the strength of the expansion versus patch-test correlation and in the threshold at which the correlation became significant.

The germline V gene (reference sequence) supplies CDR1 LGHDT and CDR2 YNNKEL. The cysteine opens and the phenylalanine closes a CDR3 of 13 amino acids. Here the CDR3 DNA is all that survives: 39 bases in frame from base 1. Deletion took 4 bases off V and 9 bases off J, with a span of 16 bases between the germline ends. This clonotype turned up a few times. What this receptor recognizes is not known. One base away there is no much larger clone; base qualities are not given. The method was RACE. The sequencer listed for this sample is NextSeq 500. During library preparation, unique molecular identifiers were attached to individual cDNA molecules so that TCRs could be counted in a quantitative, reproducible way. From each blood RNA sample, both TCR alpha and TCR beta chains were sequenced. The paper's data handling went like this. A median of roughly 99,000 TCRs per sample was observed, with a range of about 20,000 to 750,000. V, J and CDR3 annotation of the TCR reads was carried out using the Decombinator software suite. Every sample was subsampled to the same number of TCRs (28,000) for the PS versus PT1 abundance plots. Expanded TCRs were defined as absent before sensitization and observed at least eight times at the 2-week time point. TCRdb trimmed public reads at Q25 via fastp, called clones via MiXCR and kept in-frame beta chains. Each record represents a unique CDR3 protein, reported with the most common genes and DNA among its rows. TCRdb, not the authors, supplied the V and J calls. The sample table contains tens of thousands of distinct CDR3 sequences; only one count was recorded for 9.9% of them. The ten largest clones take up roughly a tenth of the sample.

The time point tag for this specimen amounts to: pre-sensitization, week 0. The sample's treatment or condition, from its label and the paper: therapeutic diphenylcyclopropenone sensitization with weekly scalp DPC. Blood at each patch-test visit was drawn before the patch test was applied. Eligible patients were aged 18 to 70, diagnosed with alopecia, deemed suitable for DPC therapy, and excluded if pregnant. Unfractionated whole blood was collected in Tempus Blood RNA tubes, and total RNA was extracted from that blood. This sequence originates from a man between 35 and 55 years old with alopecia areata. Some clones in this sample may be carry-over from other donors' samples. The source material was whole blood, sampled in connection with sensitization to the hapten diphenylcyclopropenone (DPC). Recombination joined TRBV3-1 with TRBJ2-7; TRBD2 is perhaps the D gene, given 5 matching bases. CDR3 sequence: CASSRLAIEGQYF. In nucleotide form, the sequence is TGTGCCAGCAGCCGCTTAGCCATCGAGGGGCAGTACTTC.